This TCR beta chain was captured by sequencing in a study of blood T cell repertoires in COVID-19. All enrollees were roughly 18 to 89 years old and from 20 to 25 US areas. Which cohort a participant joined came from the clinical history participants gave. Authors' data handling: Cell counts per sample came from amplifying reference gene primers. Generated by immunoSEQ multiplex PCR, the TCRdb table keeps only in-frame clones and is missing some. V and J calls and clone size follow that table, whereas D and trimming were derived from the DNA. The data contain 400,000 to 550,000 clones, nearly 90% of them seen just once; the ten biggest clones take up approximately 2%. CDR1 and CDR2 from the germline V gene are MNHEY and SVGAGI. The CDR3 loop spans 15 amino acids. Unmatched junction bases numbered 7, after V lost 5 bases and J lost 6 bases.

The receptor's source is a woman aged 18-30 years with acute COVID-19. The V call is TRBV6-5, the J call TRBJ2-5; 12 bases align to TRBD2. Material for sequencing was PBMCs or T cells enriched from blood (not recorded which). The chain's CDR3 is CASSILAGGEKTQYF. In nucleotides, the CDR3 is TGTGCCAGCAGTATACTAGCGGGGGGAGAGAAGACCCAGTACTTC.